This T cell receptor (beta chain) was recovered during a study of CD8+ T cells in alopecia areata. Treatment of the sample: oral pan-JAK inhibitor, 5-10 mg twice daily. This clone came up a few times. Antigen specificity is unknown. Study-wide points: Although TCR sharing was seen in mice, sharing across patients was less clear, possibly for HLA-related reasons.

TCR sequencing used cDNA made by reverse transcription of extracted RNA. Assay: immunoSEQ multiplex PCR; the TCRdb copy retains only in-frame clones and omits some. There are over 80,000 clones in the sample; roughly 45% occur only once, and about 17% lies in the top ten. Sample: CD8+ T cells sorted from blood, taken at week 24, from a patient treated with tofacitinib. This sequence was found in a human donor with alopecia areata.

CDR3 sequence: CASSRYLQDTEAFF. For the CDR3, the DNA is TGCGCCAGCAGCCGCTATTTACAGGACACTGAAGCTTTCTTT. This chain links TRBV4-3 with TRBJ1-1, with D possibly matching TRBD1 (5 bases). This CDR3 has 14 amino acids. V gave up 4 bases and J gave up 3 bases, with 12 bases separating them. The germline CDR1 and CDR2 sequences are LGHNA and YSLEER.